These 3 T cell receptor beta chains came from one sample sequenced in a study of blood T cells in healthy people across ages. A second PCR of 7 to 11 cycles used a sample-barcoded 5' primer and a J-beta primer mix. Each CDR3 protein is one row after TCRdb ran MiXCR on the 5' RACE reads. The table records approximately 690,000 distinct CDR3 sequences, over 40% of them present only once. The sequenced sample consisted of blood. The source of these receptors is a man at least 80 years old in good health.

This clonotype was seen only a few times. The CDR3 here is CASSPGGRTITYEQYF. CDR3 bases: TGTGCCAGCAGCCCGGGGGGGAGGACCATAACCTACGAGCAGTACTTC. V gene TRBV6-2 or TRBV6-3 combines with J gene TRBJ2-7; 8 nucleotides line up with TRBD2. V shed 6 bases and J 2 bases; nucleotides not matched to a gene: 12. Germline V lookup: CDR1 MNHEY, CDR2 SVGEGT. There are 16 residues in the CDR3.

This clonotype has at least ten counts. J is TRBJ2-1 and V is TRBV29-1; tentative D call: TRBD1 (6 bases). CDR1 and CDR2 from the germline V gene are SQVTM and ANQGSEA. Trimming removed 4 bases from V and 10 bases from J, with 14 bases in between. The CDR3 consists of 12 residues. The CDR3 sequence is CSVGLQGREQFF. CDR3 nucleotides: TGCAGCGTTGGATTACAGGGTAGGGAGCAGTTCTTC.

The V and J genes are TRBV20-1 and TRBJ1-6; weak D call: TRBD1 (5 bases). Germline values: CDR1 DFQATT, CDR2 SNEGSKA (reference sequence). This CDR3 has 17 amino acids. The V end was cut by 0 bases, the J end by 0 bases, with 12 bases between. CDR3 region: CSARDRAGGSYNSPLHF. The CDR3 DNA sequence: TGCAGTGCTAGAGATCGGGCGGGGGGCTCCTATAATTCACCCCTCCACTTT.